The rows below give T cell receptor beta chains drawn from one sample of a study of blood T cell repertoires in COVID-19. Using immunoSEQ multiplex PCR, the repertoire was profiled, and TCRdb retains in-frame clones only, with some absent. The data contain over 40,000 clones, 70% to 85% of them singletons. The sequenced sample was peripheral blood. The receptors were sampled from a human donor in a cohort sampled during active COVID-19. CDR3s include the opening cysteine and the closing phenylalanine or tryptophan. A D gene is named only where the DNA matches it firmly. A row's size may be missing; if present it is once, few, many or a size class.

size	V	J	D	DNA	CDR3
NA	TRBV2	TRBJ2-5	TRBD2	TGTGCCAGCAGACGCGGACTAGCGGGGGTCGGGGAGACCCAGTACTTC	CASRRGLAGVGETQYF
NA	TRBV6-1	TRBJ1-2	NA	TGTGCCAGCAGTGAGGCTCACCAGGGCGCTAACTATGGCTACACCTTC	CASSEAHQGANYGYTF
NA	TRBV11-2	TRBJ2-1	NA	TGTGCCAGCAGCTTATGGGGGGTGGGCAACAATGAGCAGTTCTTC	CASSLWGVGNNEQFF
NA	TRBV6-5	TRBJ2-5	TRBD1	TGTGCCAGCAGCCGGGACAGGGGTGAGACCCAGTACTTC	CASSRDRGETQYF
few	TRBV15	TRBJ2-7	NA	TGTGCCACCAGCGGAGGAGGTGGTCGGAGCTACGAGCAGTACTTC	CATSGGGGRSYEQYF
NA	TRBV28	TRBJ1-4	NA	TGTGCCAGCAGTTTACGGGGGGGGAATGAAAAACTGTTTTTT	CASSLRGGNEKLFF
NA	TRBV7-2	TRBJ2-5	NA	TGTGCCAGCAGCTTGGGACACGGAGGAGAGACCCAGTACTTC	CASSLGHGGETQYF
NA	TRBV10-3	TRBJ2-1	TRBD2	TGTGCCATCAGTGATTTAGCGGGTCCGCCGGGTGAGCAGTTCTTC	CAISDLAGPPGEQFF
NA	TRBV7-2	TRBJ2-7	TRBD2	TGTGCCAGCAGCTTCGGACTAGCGGTCTACGAGCAGTACTTC	CASSFGLAVYEQYF
NA	TRBV19	TRBJ1-6	NA	TGTGCCAGTAGTCAGGGGAGCTCCTATAATTCACCCCTCCACTTT	CASSQGSSYNSPLHF
NA	TRBV19	TRBJ2-1	NA	TGTGCCAGTAGTGACACATTCAATGAGCAGTTCTTC	CASSDTFNEQFF
NA	TRBV9	TRBJ2-3	TRBD2	TGTGCCAGCAGCGGAAAAAGCGGGGGGCTACCTCGGAGCACAGATACGCAGTATTTT	CASSGKSGGLPRSTDTQYF
NA	TRBV27	TRBJ1-1	TRBD1	TGTGCCAGCAGTTCCATTCGACAGGGGTACACTGAAGCTTTCTTT	CASSSIRQGYTEAFF
NA	TRBV19	TRBJ2-6	NA	TGTGCCAGTAGTATCGGAGGGACCTCTGGGGCCAACGTCCTGACTTTC	CASSIGGTSGANVLTF
once	TRBV20-1	TRBJ1-2	TRBD1	TGCAGTGCTAGTTTGACAGGGTCGAACTATGGCTACACCTTC	CSASLTGSNYGYTF
NA	TRBV27	TRBJ2-3	TRBD2	TGTGCCAGCAGGCCACTCAGCGGGGGGTTTACTAGCACAGATACGCAGTATTTT	CASRPLSGGFTSTDTQYF
NA	TRBV21-1	TRBJ1-1	NA	TGTGCCAGCAGCAAAGATGCAGGGGGCGGAATTGGAACTGAAGCTTTCTTT	CASSKDAGGGIGTEAFF
NA	TRBV7-2	TRBJ1-5	TRBD1	TGTGCCAGCGACAGGGTAGGCAATCAGCCCCAGCATTTT	CASDRVGNQPQHF
NA	TRBV18	TRBJ1-3	NA	TGTGCCAGCTCACCGCCAGGGCGCTCTGGAAACACCATATATTTT	CASSPPGRSGNTIYF
NA	TRBV21-1	TRBJ2-7	NA	TGTGCCAGCAGCGGGAAAAGGGGTGCCTCCTACGAGCAGTACTTC	CASSGKRGASYEQYF
NA	TRBV12-3/TRBV12-4	TRBJ2-3	NA	TGTGCCAGTCGGGGGTTTAGCACAGATACGCAGTATTTT	CASRGFSTDTQYF
few	TRBV28	TRBJ1-1	NA	TGTGCCAGCAGTTTTAGCGGGGGGCGGAACACTGAAGCTTTCTTT	CASSFSGGRNTEAFF
NA	TRBV24-1	TRBJ2-2	NA	TGTGCCACCAGTGACCCGGACTACCTGGCCGGGGAGCTGTTTTTT	CATSDPDYLAGELFF
NA	TRBV7-9	TRBJ1-2	NA	TGTGCCAGCAGCTTAGAGGCAGGGGCAAACTATGGCTACACCTTC	CASSLEAGANYGYTF
few	TRBV6-2/TRBV6-3	TRBJ2-1	NA	TGTGCCAGCAGCCGACCAGGGGACTATAACCCCTACAATGAGCAGTTCTTC	CASSRPGDYNPYNEQFF
NA	TRBV11-2	TRBJ2-3	NA	TGTGCCAGCAGCGTACGAAGAGAGGCAGATACGCAGTATTTT	CASSVRREADTQYF